What follows are 19 T cell receptor beta chains derived from one specimen sequenced in a study of blood T cell repertoires in COVID-19. Assay used: immunoSEQ multiplex PCR; TCRdb lists only in-frame clones, some missing. The repertoire has about 100,000 clones, roughly 87% of them found once; the top ten carry roughly 7.4%. The sample consisted of peripheral blood. The receptors derive from a man between 25 and 39 years old in a cohort sampled during active COVID-19.

The chain employs TRBV2 and TRBJ2-5; 7 bases agree with TRBD1. This CDR3 has 15 residues. V lost 6 bases, J lost 1 base, and 8 bases stayed unmatched. The germline CDR1 and CDR2 sequences are SNHLY and FYNNEI. The CDR3 region has the DNA TGTGCCAGCAGCCCGGGACAGCCCGTCCAAGAGACCCAGTACTTC. Its translation: CASSPGQPVQETQYF.

The chain couples TRBV30 to TRBJ2-3, with D hard to call. Trimming cost V 2 bases and J 2 bases, with 5 bases left between them. The CDR3 length is 12 residues. Germline CDR1 and CDR2: GTSNPN and SVGIG (reference sequence). For the CDR3, the DNA is TGTGCCTGGAGTCAGGACACAGATACGCAGTATTTT. Translation gives CAWSQDTDTQYF.

The V call is TRBV6-5, the J call TRBJ1-4; D ambiguous. There are 13 residues in the CDR3. Germline V gene sequence: CDR1 MNHEY, CDR2 SVGAGI. Trimming cost V 8 bases and J 5 bases, with 12 bases left between them. The CDR3: CASGLRGNEKLFF. The DNA for the CDR3 is TGTGCCAGCGGATTAAGAGGGAATGAAAAACTGTTTTTT.

The chain employs TRBV2 and TRBJ2-1; D call uncertain. The ends were cut back, 7 bases at V and 0 bases at J, with 7 bases in the middle. Germline CDR1 SNHLY, CDR2 FYNNEI. This CDR3 contains 13 residues. Written as DNA, the CDR3 is TGTGCCAGCACTTTCCGCTCCTACAATGAGCAGTTCTTC. Translating gives CASTFRSYNEQFF.

V usage is TRBV2 and J usage is TRBJ2-3; TRBD2 aligns across 9 bases. The V gene end was trimmed by 7 bases and the J gene end by 1 base; junction bases not matched to a gene: 9. The CDR3 loop spans 16 amino acids. Germline lookup yields CDR1 SNHLY and CDR2 FYNNEI. The CDR3 protein is CASTIQRGVRTDTQYF. The CDR3 DNA reads TGTGCCAGCACTATACAGCGGGGGGTCCGCACAGATACGCAGTATTTT.

V is TRBV4-1 and J is TRBJ1-3; unclear D gene. Per germline, CDR1 MGHRA and CDR2 YSYEKL. Trimming cost V 0 bases and J 4 bases, with 7 bases left between them. This CDR3 has 14 residues. The chain's CDR3 is CASSQDHGGNTIYF. The CDR3 coding sequence is TGCGCCAGCAGCCAAGATCATGGCGGAAACACCATATATTTT.

This clone was counted once. The chain has TRBV7-9 and TRBJ2-2, with 10 bases lining up with TRBD1. V shed 7 bases and J 1 base; nucleotides not matched to a gene: 6. The CDR3 runs 16 residues. CDR1 and CDR2 (germline): SEHNR, FQNEAQ (reference sequence). Here the CDR3 DNA reads TGTGCCAGCACCTCCGACAGGGGGCAGAACACCGGGGAGCTGTTTTTT. It codes for CASTSDRGQNTGELFF. The full variable domain, completed using reference TRBV7-9 and TRBJ2-2, is DTGVSQNPRHKITKRGQNVTFRCDPISEHNRLYWYRQTLGQGPEFLTYFQNEAQLEKSRLLSDRFSAERPKGSFSTLEIQRTEQGDSAMYLCASTSDRGQNTGELFFGEGSRLTVL.

The chain carries TRBV18 and TRBJ1-1; 12 bases map to TRBD1. The junction had 3 bases not matched to a gene; V was cut back by 0 bases and J by 10 bases. Germline CDR1 is KGHSH and CDR2 is LQKENI. The CDR3 is made up of 14 amino acids. The CDR3 is CASSPPGQGAIAFF. In DNA, the CDR3 is TGTGCCAGCTCACCACCGGGACAGGGGGCAATAGCTTTCTTT.

This chain uses TRBV6-5 with TRBJ1-1, with D unclear. Looked up from germline, CDR1 is MNHEY and CDR2 is SVGAGI. V gave up 6 bases and J gave up 10 bases, with 18 bases separating them. There are 13 residues in the CDR3. The CDR3 DNA reads as TGTGCCAGCAGCGCCGCCAAGCGGGAGGCAGCTTTCTTT. It specifies CASSAAKREAAFF.

The chain combines TRBV6-5 with TRBJ1-2; D call uncertain. Germline V CDR1 and CDR2: MNHEY, SVGAGI. The CDR3 loop spans 15 amino acids. Trimming shortened V by 2 bases and J by 0 bases, and 10 bases separated the two germline ends. The CDR3 nucleotides are TGTGCCAGCAGTTACGCGCCTCTAGCTAACTATGGCTACACCTTC. It yields the protein CASSYAPLANYGYTF.

V usage is TRBV5-5 and J usage is TRBJ1-5; D is unresolved. Trimming left V 0 bases short and J 2 bases short, with 6 bases between. Germline V gene lookup returns CDR1 SGHKS and CDR2 YYEKEE (reference sequence). This CDR3 region has 14 residues. This CDR3 is CASSLESGNQPQHF. CDR3 DNA sequence: TGTGCCAGCAGCTTGGAATCTGGCAATCAGCCCCAGCATTTT.

A single count supports this clone. The CDR3 region has the DNA TGTGCCAGCAGCTTAGCCCATTCTAACACAGATACGCAGTATTTT. This gives the protein CASSLAHSNTDTQYF. The gene calls are TRBV7-2 and TRBJ2-3; D is unclear. V dropped 0 bases and J dropped 2 bases, with 9 bases sitting between them. The CDR3 has 15 residues. Germline values: CDR1 SGHTA, CDR2 FQGNSA.

The V and J genes are TRBV28 and TRBJ2-1, with 8 bases aligning to TRBD2. Trimming cost V 7 bases and J 1 base; bases outside gene matches: 6. The CDR3 loop spans 15 amino acids. The germline CDR1 and CDR2 sequences are MDHEN and SYDVKM. This chain's CDR3 is CASNVAGGSYNEQFF. The DNA for the CDR3 is TGTGCCAGCAACGTGGCGGGGGGATCCTACAATGAGCAGTTCTTC. Full variable domain (rest looked up from reference TRBV28 and TRBJ2-1): DVKVTQSSRYLVKRTGEKVFLECVQDMDHENMFWYRQDPGLGLRLIYFSYDVKMKEKGDIPEGYSVSREKKERFSLILESASTNQTSMYLCASNVAGGSYNEQFFGPGTRLTVL.

The J gene is TRBJ2-3, the V gene TRBV28; D might be TRBD2 (7 bases). Germline CDR1 and CDR2: MDHEN and SYDVKM. The CDR3 consists of 17 residues. Deletions cut 5 bases from V and 1 base from J, with 19 bases between. For the CDR3, the DNA is TGTGCCAGCAGTCCGGGGGGCGCGAGCGGGGGCACAGATACGCAGTATTTT. Translating it yields CASSPGGASGGTDTQYF.

The chain employs TRBV9 and TRBJ2-1; TRBD2 is a possible D gene (7 bases). Germline CDR1 is SGDLS and CDR2 is YYNGEE. The CDR3 runs 17 residues. Between the trimmed V and J ends, which lost 0 bases and 2 bases, there was a span of 15 bases. In DNA, the CDR3 is TGTGCCAGCAGCGTAGGTCTCGGGGGGCCCCCCTACAATGAGCAGTTCTTC. Protein: CASSVGLGGPPYNEQFF.

V and J are TRBV7-8 and TRBJ1-1, with TRBD1 matching 9 bases. CDR1 SGHVS and CDR2 FQNEAQ come from the germline V gene. Trimming removed 6 bases from V and 6 bases from J; junction bases left unmatched: 8. The CDR3 has 14 amino acids. The CDR3 nucleotides read TGTGCCAGCAGTGCAACAGGGGGCCACGCTGAAGCTTTCTTT. Its protein is CASSATGGHAEAFF.

A single count supports this clone. The chain employs TRBV5-1 and TRBJ2-2, with a possible D match to TRBD1 (5 bases). Looked up from germline, CDR1 is SGHRS and CDR2 is YFSETQ. This CDR3 spans 15 amino acids. V gave up 7 bases and J gave up 1 base, with 14 bases separating them. DNA of the CDR3: TGCGCCAGCGGTTCGGATCAGGGGAACACCGGGGAGCTGTTTTTT. Protein product: CASGSDQGNTGELFF.

The rearrangement links TRBV21-1 to TRBJ2-7; the table's TRBD2 call for D was not verified on the DNA. TRBV21-1 is a known pseudogene. The CDR3 totals 17 residues. The CDR3 DNA is TGTGCCAGCAGCAAAAAAATGGTGGGGGGACTAGCGCTCGAGCAGTACTTC. The encoded protein is CASSKKMVGGLALEQYF.

V usage is TRBV10-3 and J usage is TRBJ1-1; 9 bases align to TRBD1. Looked up from germline, CDR1 is ENHRY and CDR2 is SYGVKD. CDR3 length: 15 amino acids. Trimming removed 11 bases from V and 4 bases from J; junction bases left unmatched: 14. The DNA of the CDR3 is TGTGCCGCGTGGGGGCTACAGGGGGCGGGCACTGAAGCTTTCTTT. Translated: CAAWGLQGAGTEAFF.